This TCR beta chain comes out of a study of Ad26.COV2.S vaccination and SARS-CoV-2 variants. Study as a whole: The donor was enrolled in the Ad26.COV2.S arm of the COV1001 trial. Intramuscular Ad26.COV2.S doses were given once or twice, 56 days apart.

Trimming shortened V by 6 bases and J by 7 bases, and 19 bases separated the two germline ends. From germline, CDR1 is MNHEY and CDR2 SVGAGI. This CDR3 spans 15 amino acids. Noted treatment: around 19 received Ad26.COV2.S at low or high dose, single or two shots; several received placebo; per-sample allocation not given. Sample collection was performed on day 63 after the first vaccine or placebo injection. SARS-CoV-2 spike from the Wuhan strain was encoded by the vaccine, an Ad26 vector. The method was immunoSEQ multiplex PCR; TCRdb's version includes in-frame clones alone and lacks a portion of them. In the table there are approximately 400,000 clones, roughly 85% of which are singletons.

The chain links TRBV6-5 to TRBJ2-1; possibly TRBD1 or TRBD2 for D (6 bases each). Sample: peripheral blood, taken in a trial of Ad26.COV2.S vaccine versus placebo. The receptor was derived from a person aged 18 to 59 who received the Ad26.COV2.S COVID-19 vaccine or a placebo. The CDR3: CASRPPGAAGNEQFF. The CDR3 DNA is TGTGCCAGCAGACCCCCGGGGGCCGCGGGTAATGAGCAGTTCTTC.